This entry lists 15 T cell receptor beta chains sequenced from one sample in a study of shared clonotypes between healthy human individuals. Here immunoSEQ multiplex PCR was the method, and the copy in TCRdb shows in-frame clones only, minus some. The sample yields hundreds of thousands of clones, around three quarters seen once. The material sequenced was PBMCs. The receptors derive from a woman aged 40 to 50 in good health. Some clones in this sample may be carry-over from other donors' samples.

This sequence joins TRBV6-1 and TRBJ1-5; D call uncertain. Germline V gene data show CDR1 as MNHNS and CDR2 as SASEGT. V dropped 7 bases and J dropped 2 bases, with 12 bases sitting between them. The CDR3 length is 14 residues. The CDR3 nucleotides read TGTGCCAGCACCTGGGGAATGGGCAATCAGCCCCAGCATTTT. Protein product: CASTWGMGNQPQHF.

DNA of the CDR3: TGTGCCAGCAGCTCGAGAAACACTGAAGCTTTCTTT. Residues: CASSSRNTEAFF. The rearrangement links TRBV11-3 to TRBJ1-1; D remains unclear. Trimming removed 4 bases from V and 2 bases from J, with 5 bases in between. Per the germline V gene, CDR1 is SGHNT and CDR2 is YENEEA. The CDR3 consists of 12 residues.

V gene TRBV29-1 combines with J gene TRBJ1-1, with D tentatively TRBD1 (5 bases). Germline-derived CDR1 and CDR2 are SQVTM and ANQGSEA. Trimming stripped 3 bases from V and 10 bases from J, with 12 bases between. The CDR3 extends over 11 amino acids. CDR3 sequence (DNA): TGCAGCGTTGAGGTGGGGACGGCAGCTTTCTTT. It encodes CSVEVGTAAFF. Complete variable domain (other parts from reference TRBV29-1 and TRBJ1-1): SAVISQKPSRDICQRGTSLTIQCQVDSQVTMMFWYRQQPGQSLTLIATANQGSEATYESGFVIDKFPISRPNLTFSTLTVSNMSPEDSSIYLCSVEVGTAAFFGQGTRLTVV.

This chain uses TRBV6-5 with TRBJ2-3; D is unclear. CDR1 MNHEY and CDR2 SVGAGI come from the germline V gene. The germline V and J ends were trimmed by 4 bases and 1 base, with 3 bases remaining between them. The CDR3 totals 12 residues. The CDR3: CASSFGTDTQYF. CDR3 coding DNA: TGTGCCAGCAGTTTTGGCACAGATACGCAGTATTTT.

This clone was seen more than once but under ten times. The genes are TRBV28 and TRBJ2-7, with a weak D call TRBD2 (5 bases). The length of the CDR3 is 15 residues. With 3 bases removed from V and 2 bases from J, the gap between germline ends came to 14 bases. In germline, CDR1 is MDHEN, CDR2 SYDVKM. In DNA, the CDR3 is TGTGCCAGCAGTTTTCCGGACCGACTAACCTACGAGCAGTACTTC. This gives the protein CASSFPDRLTYEQYF.

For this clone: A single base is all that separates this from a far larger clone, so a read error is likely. The CDR3 DNA reads TGTGCCGGCTTACGACATGGGTCTTACAATGAGCAGTTCTTC. Its protein is CAGLRHGSYNEQFF. The rearrangement joins TRBV30 to TRBJ2-1; D remains unclear. V was cut by 8 bases and J by 4 bases, with 18 bases left in between. The CDR3 runs 14 residues. The germline gives CDR1 GTSNPN, CDR2 SVGIG (reference sequence).

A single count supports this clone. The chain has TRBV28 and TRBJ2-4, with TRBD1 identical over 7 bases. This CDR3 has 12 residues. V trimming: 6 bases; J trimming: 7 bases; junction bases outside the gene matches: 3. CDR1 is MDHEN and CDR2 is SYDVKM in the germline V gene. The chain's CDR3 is CASRTGSNIQYF. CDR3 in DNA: TGTGCCAGCAGGACAGGGTCGAACATTCAGTACTTC.

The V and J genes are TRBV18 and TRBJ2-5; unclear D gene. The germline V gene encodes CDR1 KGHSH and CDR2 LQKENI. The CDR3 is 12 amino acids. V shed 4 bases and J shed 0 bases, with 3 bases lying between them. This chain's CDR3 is CASSRDQETQYF. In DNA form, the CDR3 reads TGTGCCAGCTCACGCGACCAAGAGACCCAGTACTTC.

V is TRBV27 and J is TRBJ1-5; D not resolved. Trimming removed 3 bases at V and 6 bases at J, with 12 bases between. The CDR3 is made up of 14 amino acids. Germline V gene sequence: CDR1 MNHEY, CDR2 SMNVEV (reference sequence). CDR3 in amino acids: CASSFQVGGQPQHF. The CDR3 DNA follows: TGTGCCAGCAGTTTTCAGGTCGGTGGTCAGCCCCAGCATTTT.

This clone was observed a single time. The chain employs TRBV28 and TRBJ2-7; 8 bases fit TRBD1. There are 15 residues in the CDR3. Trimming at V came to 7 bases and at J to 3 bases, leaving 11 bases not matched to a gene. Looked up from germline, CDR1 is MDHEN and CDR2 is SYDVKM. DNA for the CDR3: TGTGCCAGCACCCCCCTACGGACAGGGAACTACGAGCAGTACTTC. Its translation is CASTPLRTGNYEQYF.

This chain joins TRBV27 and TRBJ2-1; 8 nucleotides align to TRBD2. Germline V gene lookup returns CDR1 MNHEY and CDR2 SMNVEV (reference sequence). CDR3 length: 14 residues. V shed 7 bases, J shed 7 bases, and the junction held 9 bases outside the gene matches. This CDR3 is CASISGRGGNEQFF. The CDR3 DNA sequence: TGTGCCAGCATATCCGGGAGGGGGGGAAATGAGCAGTTCTTC.

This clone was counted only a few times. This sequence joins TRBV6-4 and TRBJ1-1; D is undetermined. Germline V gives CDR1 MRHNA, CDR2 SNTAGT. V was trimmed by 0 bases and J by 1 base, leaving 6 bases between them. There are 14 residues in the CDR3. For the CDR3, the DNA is TGTGCCAGCAGTGACTCATATGAGAACACTGAAGCTTTCTTT. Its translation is CASSDSYENTEAFF.

For the CDR3, the DNA is TGTGCCAGCAGCCCGACAGGGGGTGAGGGCTACACCTTC. It specifies CASSPTGGEGYTF. V gene TRBV7-3 combines with J gene TRBJ1-2; 9 nucleotides match TRBD1. The CDR3 sequence is 13 residues long. Unmatched junction bases numbered 6, after V lost 5 bases and J lost 8 bases. The germline CDR1 and CDR2 sequences are SGHTA and FQGTGA. Full variable domain (rest looked up from reference TRBV7-3 and TRBJ1-2): GAGVSQTPSNKVTEKGKYVELRCDPISGHTALYWYRQSLGQGPEFLIYFQGTGAADDSGLPNDRFFAVRPEGSVSTLKIQRTERGDSAVYLCASSPTGGEGYTFGSGTRLTVV.

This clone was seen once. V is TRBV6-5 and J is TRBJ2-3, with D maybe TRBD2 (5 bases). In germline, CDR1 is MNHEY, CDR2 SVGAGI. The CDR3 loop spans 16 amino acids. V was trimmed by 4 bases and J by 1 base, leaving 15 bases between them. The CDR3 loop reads CASSSARVIRTDTQYF. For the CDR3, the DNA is TGTGCCAGCAGTTCCGCGAGGGTGATCCGCACAGATACGCAGTATTTT.

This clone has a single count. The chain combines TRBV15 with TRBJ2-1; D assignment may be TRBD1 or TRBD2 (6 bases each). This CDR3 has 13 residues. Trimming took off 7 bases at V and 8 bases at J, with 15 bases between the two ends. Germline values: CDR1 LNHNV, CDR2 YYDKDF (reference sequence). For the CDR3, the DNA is TGTGCCACCAAACGCCCGGGGGCTGATGAGCAGTTCTTC. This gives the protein CATKRPGADEQFF.